This T cell receptor beta chain was identified during a study of early stage breast cancer tumors (TCRdb year 2017). About the study as a whole: Of the 16 invasive breast tumors, about a dozen were found to be estrogen receptor-positive, progesterone receptor-positive and HER2-negative. Of the roughly twelve ER+/PR+/HER2- tumors, eight were classified as invasive ductal carcinomas and four as invasive lobular carcinomas. The average read coverage per sample was roughly 10-fold. The samples as a whole yielded some 2,700,000 detected templates, corresponding to nearly 1,100,000 unique clonotypes. Results the study describes overall, beyond this receptor: About 2.5-fold higher T cell density and higher clonality were observed in tumors than in adjacent normal breast tissue. The small cohort size prevented analysis by tumor subtype. Chain pairing and functional markers such as CD4, CD8 and FOXP3 were missed by bulk genomic DNA sequencing of unsorted cells. Enriched TCRB sequences shared across patients were mostly commonly generated sequences, unlikely to play an important role in the tumor microenvironment. Repertoires from blood resembled normal breast more closely than tumor, and using blood as a reference for each tissue separated tumor from normal in about 85% of the 16 patients.

The study profiled bulk TCR beta-chain repertoires in matched peripheral blood, tumor and adjacent normal breast tissue taken from approximately 15 patients with early-stage breast cancer. Before surgery, roughly 5-11 mL of whole blood was collected into EDTA tubes and then processed within 2 hours. Peripheral blood mononuclear cells were isolated by Ficoll-Paque centrifugation in SepMate-50 tubes. PBMCs were cryopreserved in aliquots of roughly 1.8 to 4.5 million cells in roughly 90% FBS with around 10% DMSO and kept in liquid nitrogen. Genomic DNA was extracted with the Qiagen AllPrep DNA/RNA Mini kit. Each sample was amplified as two independent genomic DNA replicates: about 0.47 ug for blood and about 1.4 ug for tumor or normal breast. TCRB sequencing of genomic DNA was carried out with the ImmunoSeq Intro kit according to the manufacturer's instructions. Multiplex PCR ran approximately 34 cycles with proprietary primers and spike-in control sequences for absolute quantification. Single-end 150-bp reads were used to sequence an 87-bp fragment covering the CDR3 and the flanking V and J genes. Each lane of an Illumina MiSeq running version 3.0 chemistry carried seven multiplexed samples, with two replicates apiece. The paper's data handling went like this. Raw data were processed with the vendor's proprietary pipeline, and both replicates were merged into a single result per sample. Productive rearrangements sharing the V-gene family, CDR3 amino acid sequence and J-gene segment were defined as clonotypes. Clonality was computed as 1 minus the normalized Shannon entropy (Pielou evenness) of TCRB abundances. T cell density was estimated by dividing total templates by the number of input cells inferred from the DNA input amount. Total repertoire diversity and clonality were estimated with Recon using default parameters. Clonotypes with over 0.1% abundance in tumor and at least 32-fold higher abundance in tumor than in normal breast were defined as tumor-enriched. This is the immuneACCESS table as TCRdb keeps it, with only in-frame sequences that have V and J called. A part of the clones is gone; compared with another copy, unresolved V genes explain less than half, and the rest is unexplained. V and J calls plus clone size are reproduced from that table; the DNA served to infer D and trimming. The sample table records about 20,000 clones; 70% to 80% of these occur just once. The ten largest make up roughly 26% of the sample.

Regarding this clone: Its target antigen remains unknown. Base qualities are missing; no much larger clone stands one base away.

Based on the germline V gene, the CDR1 and CDR2 sequences are LGHNA and YNFKEQ. Spanning cysteine to phenylalanine, the CDR3 consists of 15 amino acids. Solely the CDR3 DNA is kept, with 45 bases framed from the first base. The trim is 1 base for V and 4 bases for J, with a gap of 13 bases between the germline ends. This clonotype was sampled from a person aged 55 to 75 with breast cancer. The sample comprised blood. The chain is encoded by TRBV4-2 joined to TRBJ1-2, with a weak D call of TRBD1 (5 bases match). The CDR3 region reads CASSQGGAAVYGYTF. Here is the DNA: TGTGCCAGCAGCCAAGGAGGGGCCGCCGTCTATGGCTACACCTTC.